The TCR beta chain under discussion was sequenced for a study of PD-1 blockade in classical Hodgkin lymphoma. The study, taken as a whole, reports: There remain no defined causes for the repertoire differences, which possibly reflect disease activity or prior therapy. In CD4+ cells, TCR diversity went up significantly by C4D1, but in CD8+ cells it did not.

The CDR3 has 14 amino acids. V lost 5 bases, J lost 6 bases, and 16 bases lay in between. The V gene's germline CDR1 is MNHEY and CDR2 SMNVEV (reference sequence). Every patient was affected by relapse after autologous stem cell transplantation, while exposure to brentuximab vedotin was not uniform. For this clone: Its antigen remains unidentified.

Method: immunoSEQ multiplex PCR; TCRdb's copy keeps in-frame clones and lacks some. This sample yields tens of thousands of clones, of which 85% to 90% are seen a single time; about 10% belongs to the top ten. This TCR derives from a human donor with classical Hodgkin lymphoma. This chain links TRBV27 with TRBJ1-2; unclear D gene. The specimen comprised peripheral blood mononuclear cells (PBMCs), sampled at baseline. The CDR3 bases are TGTGCCAGCAGTCTCCGTCTGGGGTGGGATGGCTACACCTTC. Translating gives CASSLRLGWDGYTF.